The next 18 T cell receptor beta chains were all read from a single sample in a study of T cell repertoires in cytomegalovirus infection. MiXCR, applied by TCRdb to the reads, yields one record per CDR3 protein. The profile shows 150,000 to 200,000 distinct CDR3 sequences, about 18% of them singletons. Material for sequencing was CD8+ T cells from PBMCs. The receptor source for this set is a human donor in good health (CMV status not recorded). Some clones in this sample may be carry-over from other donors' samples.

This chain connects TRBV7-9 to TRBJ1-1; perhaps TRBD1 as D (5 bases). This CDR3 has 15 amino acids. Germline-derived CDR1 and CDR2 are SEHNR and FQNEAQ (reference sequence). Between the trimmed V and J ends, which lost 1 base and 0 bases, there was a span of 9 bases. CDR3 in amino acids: CASSLDLGVNTEAFF. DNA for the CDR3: TGTGCCAGCAGCTTAGATCTGGGGGTGAACACTGAAGCTTTCTTT.

The CDR3 DNA reads TGTGCCAGCAGCTCCTTCCGTGGCGGACCCCTCTCCTACGAGCAGTACTTC. Residues: CASSSFRGGPLSYEQYF. The rearrangement links TRBV7-9 to TRBJ2-7; D unresolved. V shed 4 bases and J shed 0 bases, with 19 bases lying between them. Germline V gene sequence: CDR1 SEHNR, CDR2 FQNEAQ (reference sequence). The CDR3 has 17 residues.

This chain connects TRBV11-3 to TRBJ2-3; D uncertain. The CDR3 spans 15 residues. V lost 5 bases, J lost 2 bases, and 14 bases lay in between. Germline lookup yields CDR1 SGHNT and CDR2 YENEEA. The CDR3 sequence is CASSLGGGTTDTQYF. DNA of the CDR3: TGTGCCAGCAGCCTCGGCGGCGGAACCACAGATACGCAGTATTTT.

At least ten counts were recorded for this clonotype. The CDR3 DNA sequence: TGTGCCAGCAGTTTAAGGGGGAATGAGCAGTTCTTC. It specifies CASSLRGNEQFF. The chain is built from TRBV28 and TRBJ2-1, with D tentatively TRBD1 (6 bases). This CDR3 region has 12 residues. Trimming took off 2 bases at V and 7 bases at J, with 6 bases between the two ends. Germline V CDR1 and CDR2: MDHEN, SYDVKM.

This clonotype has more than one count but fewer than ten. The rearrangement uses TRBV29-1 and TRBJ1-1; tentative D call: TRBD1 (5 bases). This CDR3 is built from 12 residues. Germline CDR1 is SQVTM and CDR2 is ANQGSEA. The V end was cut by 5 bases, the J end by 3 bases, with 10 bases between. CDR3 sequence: CSVRGRDTEAFF. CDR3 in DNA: TGCAGCGTTAGGGGACGGGACACTGAAGCTTTCTTT.

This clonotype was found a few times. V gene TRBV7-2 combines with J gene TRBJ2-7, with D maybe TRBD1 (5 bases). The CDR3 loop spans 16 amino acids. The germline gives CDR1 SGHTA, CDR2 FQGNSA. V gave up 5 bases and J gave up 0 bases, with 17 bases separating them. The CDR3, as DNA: TGTGCCAGCAGCCAAACCGTCCAGACAGTCTCCTACGAGCAGTACTTC. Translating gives CASSQTVQTVSYEQYF.

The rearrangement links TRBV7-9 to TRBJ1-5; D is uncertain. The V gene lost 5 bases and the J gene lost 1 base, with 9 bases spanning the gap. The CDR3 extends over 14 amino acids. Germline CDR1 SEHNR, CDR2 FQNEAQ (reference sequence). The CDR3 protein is CASSPPGSNQPQHF. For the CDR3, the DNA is TGTGCCAGCAGCCCACCGGGGAGCAATCAGCCCCAGCATTTT.

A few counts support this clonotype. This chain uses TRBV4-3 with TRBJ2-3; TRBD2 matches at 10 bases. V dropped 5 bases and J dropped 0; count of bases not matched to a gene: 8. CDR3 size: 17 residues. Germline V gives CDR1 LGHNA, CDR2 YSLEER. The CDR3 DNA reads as TGCGCCAGCAGCTATAGCGGGGGGCCATCTAGCACAGATACGCAGTATTTT. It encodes CASSYSGGPSSTDTQYF.

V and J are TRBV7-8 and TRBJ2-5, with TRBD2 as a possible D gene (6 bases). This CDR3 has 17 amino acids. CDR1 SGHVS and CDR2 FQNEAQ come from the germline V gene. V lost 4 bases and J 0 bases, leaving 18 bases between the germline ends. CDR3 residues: CASSSPTGVPDQETQYF. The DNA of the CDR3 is TGTGCCAGCAGCTCCCCGACGGGGGTACCAGACCAAGAGACCCAGTACTTC.

This CDR3 reads CASSLVRLDVEAFF. Here the CDR3 DNA reads TGTGCCAGCAGTTTAGTGCGACTTGACGTTGAAGCTTTCTTT. This chain connects TRBV12-3 or TRBV12-4 to TRBJ1-1; D is ambiguous. V shed 1 base and J shed 7 bases, with 13 bases lying between them. CDR3 size: 14 residues.

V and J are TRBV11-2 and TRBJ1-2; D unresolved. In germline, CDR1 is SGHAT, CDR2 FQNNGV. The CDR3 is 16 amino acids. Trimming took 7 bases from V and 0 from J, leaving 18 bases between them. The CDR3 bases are TGTGCCAGCATCGAAGGCCGGGAGATCGCTAACTATGGCTACACCTTC. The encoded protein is CASIEGREIANYGYTF.

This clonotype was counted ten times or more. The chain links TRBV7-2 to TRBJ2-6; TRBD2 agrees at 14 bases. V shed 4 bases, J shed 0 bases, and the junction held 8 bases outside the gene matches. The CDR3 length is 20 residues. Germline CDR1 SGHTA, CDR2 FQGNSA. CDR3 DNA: TGTGCCAGCAGCTCGCCGGGACTAGCGGGGGCCAACTCTGGGGCCAACGTCCTGACTTTC. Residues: CASSSPGLAGANSGANVLTF.

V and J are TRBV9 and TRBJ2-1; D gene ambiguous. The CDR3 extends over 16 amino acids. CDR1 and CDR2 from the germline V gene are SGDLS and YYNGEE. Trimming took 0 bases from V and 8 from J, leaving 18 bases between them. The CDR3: CASSVVGSIGGDEQFF. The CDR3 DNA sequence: TGTGCCAGCAGCGTAGTAGGATCGATCGGCGGCGATGAGCAGTTCTTC.

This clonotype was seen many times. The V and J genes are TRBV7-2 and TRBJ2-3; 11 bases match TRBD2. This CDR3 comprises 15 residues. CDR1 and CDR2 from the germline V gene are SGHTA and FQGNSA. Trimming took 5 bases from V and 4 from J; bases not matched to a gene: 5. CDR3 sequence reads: CASSPSGGRADTQYF. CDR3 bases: TGTGCCAGCAGCCCTAGCGGGGGGAGGGCAGATACGCAGTATTTT.

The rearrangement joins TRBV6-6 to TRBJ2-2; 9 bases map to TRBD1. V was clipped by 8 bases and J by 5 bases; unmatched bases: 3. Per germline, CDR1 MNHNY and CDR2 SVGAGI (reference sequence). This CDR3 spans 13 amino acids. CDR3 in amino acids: CASGQGYTGELFF. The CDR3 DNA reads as TGTGCCAGCGGACAGGGGTATACCGGGGAGCTGTTTTTT.

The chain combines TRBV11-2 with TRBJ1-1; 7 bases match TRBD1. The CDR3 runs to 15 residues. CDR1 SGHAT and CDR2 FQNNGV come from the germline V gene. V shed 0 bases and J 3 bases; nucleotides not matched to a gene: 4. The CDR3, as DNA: TGTGCCAGCAGCTTAGAATGGGACAGATACACTGAAGCTTTCTTT. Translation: CASSLEWDRYTEAFF.

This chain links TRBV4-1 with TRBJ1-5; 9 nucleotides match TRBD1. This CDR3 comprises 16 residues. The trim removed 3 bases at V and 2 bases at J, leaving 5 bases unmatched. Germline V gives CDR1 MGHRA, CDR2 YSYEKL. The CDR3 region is CASSHPGQGRNQPQHF. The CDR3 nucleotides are TGCGCCAGCAGCCATCCCGGACAGGGGCGCAATCAGCCCCAGCATTTT.

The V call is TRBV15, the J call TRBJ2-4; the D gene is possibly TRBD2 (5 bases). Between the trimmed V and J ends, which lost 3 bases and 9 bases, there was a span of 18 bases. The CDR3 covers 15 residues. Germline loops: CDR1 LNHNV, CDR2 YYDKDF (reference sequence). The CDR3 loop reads CATSSPSEVRAIQYF. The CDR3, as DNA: TGTGCCACCAGCAGCCCTTCGGAGGTCCGAGCCATTCAGTACTTC.